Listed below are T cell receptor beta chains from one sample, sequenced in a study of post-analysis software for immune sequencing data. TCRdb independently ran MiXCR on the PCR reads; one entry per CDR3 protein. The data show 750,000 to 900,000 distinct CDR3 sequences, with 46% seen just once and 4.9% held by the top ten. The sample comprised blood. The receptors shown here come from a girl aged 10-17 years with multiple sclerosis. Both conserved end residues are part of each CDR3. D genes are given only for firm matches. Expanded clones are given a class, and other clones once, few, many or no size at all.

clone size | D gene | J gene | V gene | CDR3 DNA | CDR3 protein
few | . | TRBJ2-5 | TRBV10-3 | TGTGCCATCAGGTCCGGGACGGAAGAGACCCAGTACTTC | CAIRSGTEETQYF
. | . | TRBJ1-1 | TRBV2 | TGTGCCAGCAGTGAAGAGGCCCGGGCTGAAGCTTTCTTT | CASSEEARAEAFF
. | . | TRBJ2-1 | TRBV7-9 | TGTGCCAGCAGCTTTGGCGGACCTTTATACAATGAGCAGTTCTTC | CASSFGGPLYNEQFF
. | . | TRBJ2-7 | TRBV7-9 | TGTGCCAGCAGCCCCGGGGACTTAACCTACGAGCAGTACTTC | CASSPGDLTYEQYF
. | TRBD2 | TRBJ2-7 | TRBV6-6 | TGTGCCAGCAGTTCGACTAGCGGGAGTTCTTTGGGAGAGCAGTACTTC | CASSSTSGSSLGEQYF
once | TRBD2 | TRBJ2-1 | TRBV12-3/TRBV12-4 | TGTGCCAGCAGTCCGGGAGGAAACCAGTTCTTC | CASSPGGNQFF
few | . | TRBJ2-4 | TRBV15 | TGTGCCACCAGCAGAGGAACTGGAGCGTACAAAAACATTCAGTACTTC | CATSRGTGAYKNIQYF
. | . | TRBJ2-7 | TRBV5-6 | TGTGCCAGCAGCTTCCTGGGACAACCTAAATCATCCTACGAGCAGTACTTC | CASSFLGQPKSSYEQYF
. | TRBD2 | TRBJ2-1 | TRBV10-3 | TGTGCCATCAGTGAGCTAGCGGGAGTTTACAATGAGCAGTTCTTC | CAISELAGVYNEQFF
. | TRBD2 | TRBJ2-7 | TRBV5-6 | TGTGCCAGCAGCTTGGTGGCAGCGGGAGCCCGCCGGGAAAAACAGTACTTC | CASSLVAAGARREKQYF
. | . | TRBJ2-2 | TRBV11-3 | TGTGCCAGCAGCACCGGAGCCGGGGAGCTGTTTTTT | CASSTGAGELFF
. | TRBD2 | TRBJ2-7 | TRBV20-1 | TGCAGTGCTAGGGTGGGTAGCGGGGGAGCCTACGAGCAGTACTTC | CSARVGSGGAYEQYF
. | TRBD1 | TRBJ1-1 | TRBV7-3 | TGTGCCAGCAGCTTGACACAGGGGGGAACTGAAGCTTTCTTT | CASSLTQGGTEAFF
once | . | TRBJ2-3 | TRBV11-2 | TGTGCCAGCAGCTTATTTGGTAATACGCAGTATTTT | CASSLFGNTQYF
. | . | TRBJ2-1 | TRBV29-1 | TGCAGCGTTGCCGTAGCTGATGAGCAGTTCTTC | CSVAVADEQFF
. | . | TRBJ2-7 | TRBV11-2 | TGTGCCAGCAGCACGCTGCCAGGGTACTCGTCCTACGAGCAGTACTTC | CASSTLPGYSSYEQYF
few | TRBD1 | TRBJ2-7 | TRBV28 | TGTGCCAGCAGTGTAACCCCCGGGACAGCCTACGAGCAGTACTTC | CASSVTPGTAYEQYF
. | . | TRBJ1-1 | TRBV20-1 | TGCAGTGCCGCTTTAGGGAACAGCTTGAACACTGAAGCTTTCTTT | CSAALGNSLNTEAFF
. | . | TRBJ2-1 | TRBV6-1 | TGTGCCACACGGAGAAGGGGGGCAGATGAGCAGTTCTTC | CATRRRGADEQFF
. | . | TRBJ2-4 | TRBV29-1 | TGCAGCGTGGCACTACGAGGGACGGCAAAGAGGGGAAACATTCAGTACTTC | CSVALRGTAKRGNIQYF
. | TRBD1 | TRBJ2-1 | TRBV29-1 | TGCAGCGTCGCCGTGGGGACAGGGAGCAATGAGCAGTTCTTC | CSVAVGTGSNEQFF
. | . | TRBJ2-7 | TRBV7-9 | TGTGCCAGCAGCCTCGACAGGGGAGGGGACGAGCAGTACTTC | CASSLDRGGDEQYF
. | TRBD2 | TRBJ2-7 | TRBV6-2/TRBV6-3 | TGTGCCAGCAGTTCTCCAACTAGCGGGACCCCCTACGAGCAGTACTTC | CASSSPTSGTPYEQYF